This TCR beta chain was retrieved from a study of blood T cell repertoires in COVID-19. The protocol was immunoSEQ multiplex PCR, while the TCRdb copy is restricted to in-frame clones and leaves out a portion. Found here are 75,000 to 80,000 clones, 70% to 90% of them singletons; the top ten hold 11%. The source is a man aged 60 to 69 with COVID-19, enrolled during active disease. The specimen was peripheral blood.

The CDR3, as DNA: TGTGCCAGCAGCGTAGGGACAGGGGGCGCGGAGACCCAGTACTTC. Residues: CASSVGTGGAETQYF. The chain uses TRBV9 and TRBJ2-5, with 11 bases matching TRBD1. The trim removed 0 bases at V and 5 bases at J, leaving 3 bases unmatched. The CDR3 contains 15 residues. CDR1 is SGDLS and CDR2 is YYNGEE in the germline V gene.